Detailed here is one T cell receptor beta chain. Ten or more counts support this clonotype. What antigen it recognizes has not been identified. No much larger clone exists at a distance of one base, and base qualities are not known. Libraries were constructed by PCR. TCRdb shows the sequencer as Illumina HiSeq 2500. To reduce PCR and sequencing biases, unique molecular identifiers were built into the TCR beta cDNA libraries. Approximately 500,000 cDNA molecules were obtained per 1 to 10 million input T cells, so each molecule approximated one T cell. The same protocol used for the earlier healthy control dataset was applied to prepare and sequence the patient libraries. Within a given batch, samples were prepared together, multiplexed and sequenced on the same HiSeq lane. In the paper's pipeline: Raw barcoded reads were processed with MIGEC, discarding single-read molecular identifier groups before consensus assembly and CDR3 extraction. Clonotype tables were post-analysed with VDJtools, and diversity was normalized by down-sampling all datasets to the smallest sample size. To correct batch-related cross-sample contamination, repertoire overlap clustering matched CDR3 amino acid sequences but not nucleotide sequences. The raw public reads went through TCRdb reprocessing: fastp at Q25, MiXCR clone calling, in-frame beta chains kept. Records with the same CDR3 protein are collapsed into one entry carrying the most frequent genes and DNA. Here the V and J calls rest on TCRdb's processing, not on the authors' analysis. The table for this sample lists 450,000 or so distinct CDR3 sequences; roughly 45% of them were counted only once. Clones ranked in the top ten supply about 12% of the sample.

The CDR3, cysteine through phenylalanine, is 13 amino acids long. The sequence is cut down to CDR3 DNA, 39 bases in frame from base 1. Reading the germline V gene (reference sequence) gives CDR1 DFQATT and CDR2 SNEGSKA. Unmatched junction bases come to 5, with V trimmed by 3 bases and J by 3 bases. The data derive from a study of post-analysis software for immune sequencing data (dated by TCRdb to between 2014 and 2017). For the study in its entirety: Disease courses on record covered relapsing-remitting, secondary progressive and progressive-relapsing multiple sclerosis, though some patients had no subtype annotation. A subset of samples was prepared in parallel using single-end sample barcoding, then pooled and co-amplified after Illumina adapter ligation. The patient repertoires were compared against approximately eleven previously published healthy control repertoires obtained from donors aged roughly 6 to 26 years. Study-wide conclusions, independent of this receptor: Direct clustering with F measure showed strong co-clustering of samples prepared in the same batch, prompting a batch-effect correction. Normalized Chao1 diversity was significantly lower in multiple sclerosis patients than controls, suggesting substantial peripheral T-cell clonal expansion. Patients showed significantly higher frequencies than controls for roughly five TRBV segments, among them TRBV5-6, TRBV5-1 and TRBV20-1. The control group was slightly older than the multiple sclerosis patient group.

To demonstrate the VDJtools post-analysis software, TCR beta repertoires were profiled from the peripheral blood of more than ten young patients with multiple sclerosis. The patients with multiple sclerosis were children and adolescents between roughly 6 and 17 years of age. Recombination joined TRBV20-1 with TRBJ2-7; the junction holds 7 bases that match TRBD2. The sample comprised blood. The clonotype originates from a girl aged 5 to 17 with multiple sclerosis. The DNA sequence is given as TGCAGTGCTAGGGAGGAGCGGGACTACGAGCAGTACTTC. Its amino acids are CSAREERDYEQYF.